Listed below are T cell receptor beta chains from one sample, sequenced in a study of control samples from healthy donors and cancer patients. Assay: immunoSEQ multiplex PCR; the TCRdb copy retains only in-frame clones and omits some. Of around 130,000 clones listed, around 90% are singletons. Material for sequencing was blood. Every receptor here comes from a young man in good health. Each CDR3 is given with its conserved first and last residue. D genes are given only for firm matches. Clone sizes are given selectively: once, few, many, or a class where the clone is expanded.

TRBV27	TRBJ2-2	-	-	CASSFAGRTGELFF	TGTGCCAGCAGTTTTGCAGGGAGGACCGGGGAGCTGTTTTTT
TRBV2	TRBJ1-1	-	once	CASSELGQENTEAFF	TGTGCCAGCAGTGAGTTGGGGCAGGAGAACACTGAAGCTTTCTTT
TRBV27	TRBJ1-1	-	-	CASSRDILNTEAFF	TGTGCCAGCAGTCGGGACATTCTGAACACTGAAGCTTTCTTT
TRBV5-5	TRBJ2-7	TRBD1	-	CASSAPHPTGGSYEQYF	TGTGCCAGCAGCGCCCCCCATCCCACAGGGGGCTCCTACGAGCAGTACTTC
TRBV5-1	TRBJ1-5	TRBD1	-	CASSLQGGPGNQPQHF	TGCGCCAGCAGCTTGCAGGGGGGGCCGGGCAATCAGCCCCAGCATTTT
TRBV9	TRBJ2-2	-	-	CASSVGGANTGELFF	TGTGCCAGCAGCGTCGGGGGAGCGAACACCGGGGAGCTGTTTTTT
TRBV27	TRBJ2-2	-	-	CASMIGTVYRSTGELFF	TGTGCCAGCATGATCGGGACCGTTTACCGGTCGACCGGGGAGCTGTTTTTT
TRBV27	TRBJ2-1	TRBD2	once	CASSLQRGGNEQFF	TGTGCCAGCAGTTTACAACGGGGGGGAAATGAGCAGTTCTTC
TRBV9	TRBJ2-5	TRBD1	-	CASSAEGAQETQYF	TGTGCCAGCAGCGCCGAGGGGGCCCAAGAGACCCAGTACTTC
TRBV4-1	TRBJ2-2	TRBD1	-	CASSQGDRGTGELFF	TGCGCCAGCAGCCAAGGGGACAGGGGGACTGGGGAGCTGTTTTTT
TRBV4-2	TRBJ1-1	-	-	CASSQEIGGLDTEAFF	TGTGCCAGCAGCCAAGAGATCGGGGGGCTGGACACTGAAGCTTTCTTT
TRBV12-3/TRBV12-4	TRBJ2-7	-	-	CASSLAGVYEQYF	TGTGCCAGCAGTTTAGCAGGCGTTTACGAGCAGTACTTC
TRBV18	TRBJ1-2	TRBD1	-	CASSIGTGGGYTF	TGTGCCAGCTCAATCGGGACAGGGGGCGGCTACACCTTC
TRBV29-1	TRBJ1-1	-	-	CSVATRETEAFF	TGCAGCGTTGCCACCAGGGAGACTGAAGCTTTCTTT
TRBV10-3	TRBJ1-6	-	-	CAISESGDSPLHF	TGTGCCATCAGTGAGTCTGGGGATTCACCCCTCCACTTT
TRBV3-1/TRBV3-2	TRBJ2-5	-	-	CASSQILETQYF	TGTGCCAGCAGCCAGATTTTGGAGACCCAGTACTTC
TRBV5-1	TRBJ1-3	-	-	CASSLRGNTIYF	TGCGCCAGCAGCTTACGGGGCAACACCATATATTTT
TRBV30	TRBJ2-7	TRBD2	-	CAWSPLAGLGREQYF	TGTGCCTGGAGCCCACTAGCGGGGTTGGGGCGCGAGCAGTACTTC
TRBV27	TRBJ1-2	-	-	CASSLWMGEGYTF	TGTGCCAGCAGTTTATGGATGGGGGAAGGCTACACCTTC
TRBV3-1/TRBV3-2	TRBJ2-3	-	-	CASSQAGDTQYF	TGTGCCAGCAGCCAAGCTGGAGATACGCAGTATTTT
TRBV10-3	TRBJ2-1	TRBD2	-	CAISELASGYNEQFF	TGTGCCATCAGTGAGTTAGCTAGCGGATACAATGAGCAGTTCTTC
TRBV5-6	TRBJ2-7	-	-	CASSSLDYEQYF	TGTGCCAGCAGCTCCCTAGATTACGAGCAGTACTTC
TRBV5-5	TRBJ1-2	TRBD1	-	CASSLRTGVTNYGYTF	TGTGCCAGCAGCTTGCGGACAGGGGTGACTAACTATGGCTACACCTTC
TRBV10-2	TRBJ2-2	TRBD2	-	CASSELSGGNAGELFF	TGCGCCAGCAGTGAGCTCAGCGGGGGGAACGCTGGGGAGCTGTTTTTT
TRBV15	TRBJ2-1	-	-	CATSRAGGNEQFF	TGTGCCACCAGCAGAGCTGGTGGCAATGAGCAGTTCTTC
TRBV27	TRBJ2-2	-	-	CASSLNAPGELFF	TGTGCCAGCAGTTTAAACGCTCCCGGGGAGCTGTTTTTT
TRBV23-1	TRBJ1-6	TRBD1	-	CARGVGTGDSPLHF	TGCGCCCGGGGAGTCGGGACAGGGGATTCACCCCTCCACTTT
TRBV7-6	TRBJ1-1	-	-	CASSLTVNTEAFF	TGTGCCAGCAGCTTGACAGTGAACACTGAAGCTTTCTTT
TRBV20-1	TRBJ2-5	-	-	CSARDQETQYF	TGCAGTGCTAGGGACCAAGAGACCCAGTACTTC
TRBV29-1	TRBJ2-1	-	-	CSVARAYNEQFF	TGCAGCGTTGCCAGGGCCTACAATGAGCAGTTCTTC
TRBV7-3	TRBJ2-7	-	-	CASSLTVLDEQYF	TGTGCCAGCAGCTTGACAGTCCTGGACGAGCAGTACTTC
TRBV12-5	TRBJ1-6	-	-	CASGLVSGHGGPLHF	TGTGCTAGTGGTTTGGTTTCGGGACACGGGGGACCCCTCCACTTT
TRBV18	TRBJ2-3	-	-	CASSPSDRGRVNTQYF	TGTGCCAGCTCACCATCCGACCGGGGGCGGGTTAATACGCAGTATTTT
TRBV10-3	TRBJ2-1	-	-	CAISDTGQGRVF	TGTGCCATCAGTGATACCGGGCAGGGTAGGGTCTTC
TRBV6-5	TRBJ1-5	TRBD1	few	CASSSLQGALQPQHF	TGTGCCAGCAGCTCCCTCCAGGGGGCACTTCAGCCCCAGCATTTT
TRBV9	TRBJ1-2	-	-	CASSADTGFHGYTF	TGTGCCAGCAGCGCGGACACAGGGTTCCATGGCTACACCTTC
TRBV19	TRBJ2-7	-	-	CASSSRGYEQYF	TGTGCCAGTAGTTCAAGGGGCTACGAGCAGTACTTC
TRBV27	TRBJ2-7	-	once	CASGTDYSYEQYF	TGTGCCAGCGGAACCGACTATTCCTACGAGCAGTACTTC
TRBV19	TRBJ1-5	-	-	CASSIGVLGNQPQHF	TGTGCCAGTAGTATCGGGGTCTTGGGCAATCAGCCCCAGCATTTT
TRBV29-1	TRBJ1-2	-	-	CSVGSGLLYGYTF	TGCAGCGTGGGAAGCGGTCTCTTGTATGGCTACACCTTC
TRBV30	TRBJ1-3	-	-	CAWSTGGNTIYF	TGTGCCTGGTCCACCGGTGGAAACACCATATATTTT
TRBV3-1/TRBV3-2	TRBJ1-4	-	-	CASTLRPATNEKLFF	TGTGCCAGCACCCTCAGACCAGCAACTAATGAAAAACTGTTTTTT
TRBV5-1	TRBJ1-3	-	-	CASSFAGSGNTIYF	TGCGCCAGCAGCTTCGCGGGGTCTGGAAACACCATATATTTT
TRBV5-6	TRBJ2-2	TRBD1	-	CASSSRDRGFGGELFF	TGTGCCAGCAGCTCCCGGGACAGGGGGTTCGGCGGGGAGCTGTTTTTT
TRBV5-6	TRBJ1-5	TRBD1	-	CASSLAGGQGLQPQHF	TGTGCCAGCAGCTTGGCCGGGGGACAGGGGTTACAGCCCCAGCATTTT